This T cell receptor (beta chain) was retrieved from a study of blood T cell repertoires in COVID-19 (dated by TCRdb to the early 2020s). Concerning the study at large: Samples covering the acute and convalescent phases of COVID-19 were provided by collaborators in the United States, Italy and Spain. The material from the prospective study consisted of cDNA or gDNA derived from T cells, B-cell-depleted T cells, or PBMCs. Sample metadata almost always included a de-identified subject ID, COVID-19 status, age in years and sex. Samples were obtained from the ongoing ImmuneRACE study (first 160 participants) and from 1,254 subjects provided by 6 global collaborators. The repertoires were released in a freely available public database intended as a resource for research on the immune response to SARS-CoV-2. Where available, HLA class I and class II types were taken from metadata supplied by the sample provider and were not determined by assay-based typing. Subjects who had been exposed to COVID-19, were actively infected with it, or had recovered from it provided the deeply sampled blood TCRbeta repertoires that made up the dataset.

Regarding this clone: This receptor's antigen is unknown. Base qualities are not recorded, but no much larger clone differs from it by a single base.

Collaborating institutions collected whole blood in K2EDTA tubes following their own protocols. For TCRbeta analysis, collaborators shipped samples as frozen whole blood, isolated PBMCs, or DNA extracted from either of those sample types. The immunoSEQ Assay, a bias-controlled multiplex PCR, was used to amplify TCRbeta CDR3 regions from genomic DNA. Processing in the source paper ran as follows. Within the assay, amplification of reference gene primers was used to estimate how many nucleated cells each sample contained. To quantify the absolute abundance of each unique TCRbeta CDR3 rearrangement, sequence reads were collapsed and filtered. For each sample, productive Simpson clonality was calculated as the square root of Simpson's diversity index over productive rearrangements. The source is immuneACCESS, and TCRdb retained only in-frame sequences with V and J called. Part of the clones is not carried over; for the studies checked, unresolved V genes explain less than half of this, and the remainder is unexplained. V, J and clone size were drawn from that table, and D and trimming were deduced from the DNA. This sample holds roughly 300,000 clones; around 85% were observed only once. The ten largest clones add up to more than 6% of the sample.

What the research found in general, with its limitations: The quantity of clinical and demographic metadata differed by source and by participant and was supplied without curation.

Per the germline V gene, SGDLS is the CDR1 and YYNGEE is the CDR2. V and J lose 0 bases and 2 bases, and a span of 6 bases separates them. The CDR3 measures 15 amino acids from cysteine to phenylalanine. Solely the CDR3 DNA is kept, with 45 bases framed from the first base. This sequence was found in a human donor in a cohort sampled during active COVID-19. The rearranged segments are TRBV9 and TRBJ2-6; the D gene remains uncertain. Sequencing was carried out using peripheral blood. The CDR3: CASSVGAPGANVLTF. Here is the DNA: TGTGCCAGCAGCGTAGGGGCACCTGGGGCCAACGTCCTGACTTTC.